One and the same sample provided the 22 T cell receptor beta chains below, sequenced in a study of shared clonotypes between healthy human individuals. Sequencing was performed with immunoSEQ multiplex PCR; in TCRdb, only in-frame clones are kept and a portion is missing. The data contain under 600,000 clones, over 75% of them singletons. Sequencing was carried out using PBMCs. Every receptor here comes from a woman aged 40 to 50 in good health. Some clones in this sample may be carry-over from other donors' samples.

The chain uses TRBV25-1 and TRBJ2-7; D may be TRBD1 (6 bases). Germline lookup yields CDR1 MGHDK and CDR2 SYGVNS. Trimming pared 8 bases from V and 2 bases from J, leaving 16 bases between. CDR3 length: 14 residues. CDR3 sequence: CASGSRTVPYEQYF. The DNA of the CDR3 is TGTGCCAGCGGGTCGCGGACAGTTCCCTACGAGCAGTACTTC.

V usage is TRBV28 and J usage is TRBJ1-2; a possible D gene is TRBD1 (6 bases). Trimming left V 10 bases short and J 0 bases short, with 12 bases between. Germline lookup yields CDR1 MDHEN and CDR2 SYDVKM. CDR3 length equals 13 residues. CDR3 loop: CANSDRTNYGYTF. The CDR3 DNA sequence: TGTGCCAACTCAGACAGGACTAACTATGGCTACACCTTC.

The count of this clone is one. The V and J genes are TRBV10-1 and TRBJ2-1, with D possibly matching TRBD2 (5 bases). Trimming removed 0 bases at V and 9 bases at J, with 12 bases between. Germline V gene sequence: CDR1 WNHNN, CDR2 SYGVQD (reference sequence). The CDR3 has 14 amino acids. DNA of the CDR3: TGCGCCAGCAGTGAGTCCCCCGGACTGCTTGAGCAGTTCTTC. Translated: CASSESPGLLEQFF.

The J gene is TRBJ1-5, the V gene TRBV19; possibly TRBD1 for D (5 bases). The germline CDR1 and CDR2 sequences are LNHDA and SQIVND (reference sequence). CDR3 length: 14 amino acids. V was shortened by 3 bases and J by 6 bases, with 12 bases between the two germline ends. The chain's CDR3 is CASSMLQGGQPQHF. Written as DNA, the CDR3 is TGTGCCAGTAGTATGCTGCAGGGCGGTCAGCCCCAGCATTTT.

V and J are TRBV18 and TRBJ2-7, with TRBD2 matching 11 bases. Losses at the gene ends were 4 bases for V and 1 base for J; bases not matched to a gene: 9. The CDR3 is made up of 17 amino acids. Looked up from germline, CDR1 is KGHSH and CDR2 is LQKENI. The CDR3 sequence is CASSHGSGTSGSYEQYF. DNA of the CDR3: TGTGCCAGCTCACATGGTTCCGGGACTAGCGGTTCCTACGAGCAGTACTTC.

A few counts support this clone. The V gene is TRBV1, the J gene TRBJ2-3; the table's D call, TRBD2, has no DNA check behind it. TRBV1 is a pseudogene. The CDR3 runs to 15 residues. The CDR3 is CTSSRENQGPDTQYF. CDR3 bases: TGCACCAGCAGCCGGGAGAACCAAGGCCCAGATACGCAGTATTTT.

CDR3 sequence (DNA): TGTGCCAGCATCAGTTTTGTCTACAATGAGCAGTTCTTC. This sequence encodes CASISFVYNEQFF. This chain links TRBV28 with TRBJ2-1; D uncertain. CDR1 and CDR2 from the germline V gene are MDHEN and SYDVKM. The CDR3 contains 13 residues. Trimming left V 7 bases short and J 3 bases short, with 10 bases between.

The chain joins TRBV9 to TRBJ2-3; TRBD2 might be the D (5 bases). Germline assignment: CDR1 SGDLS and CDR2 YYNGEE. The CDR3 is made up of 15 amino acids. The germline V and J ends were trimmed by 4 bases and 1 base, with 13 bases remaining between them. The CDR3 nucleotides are TGTGCCAGCAGCCCGAGGGCACGAGGCACAGATACGCAGTATTTT. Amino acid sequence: CASSPRARGTDTQYF.

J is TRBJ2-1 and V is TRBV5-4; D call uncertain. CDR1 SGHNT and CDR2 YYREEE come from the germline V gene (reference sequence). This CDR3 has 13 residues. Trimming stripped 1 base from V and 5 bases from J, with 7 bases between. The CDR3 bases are TGTGCCAGCAGCTTGAAACTGAACAATGAGCAGTTCTTC. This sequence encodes CASSLKLNNEQFF.

CDR3 bases: TGTGCCAGCAGCTTAGGCGGGAGAGTTGAGCAGTACTTC. Protein sequence: CASSLGGRVEQYF. This chain joins TRBV11-2 and TRBJ2-7; TRBD2 matches at 7 bases. The CDR3 has 13 amino acids. V lost 1 base, J lost 7 bases, and 4 bases stayed unmatched. In germline, CDR1 is SGHAT, CDR2 FQNNGV.

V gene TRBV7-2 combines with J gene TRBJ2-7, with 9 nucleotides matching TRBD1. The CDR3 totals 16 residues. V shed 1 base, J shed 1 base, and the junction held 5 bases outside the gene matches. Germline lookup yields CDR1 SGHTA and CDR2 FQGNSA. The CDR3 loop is CASSLDWDRASYEQYF. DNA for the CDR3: TGTGCCAGCAGCTTAGATTGGGACAGGGCATCCTACGAGCAGTACTTC.

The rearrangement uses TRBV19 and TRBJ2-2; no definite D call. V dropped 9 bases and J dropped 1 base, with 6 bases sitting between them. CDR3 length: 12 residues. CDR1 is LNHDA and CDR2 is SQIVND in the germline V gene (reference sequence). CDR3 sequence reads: CASFRNTGELFF. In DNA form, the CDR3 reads TGTGCCAGCTTTAGGAACACCGGGGAGCTGTTTTTT.

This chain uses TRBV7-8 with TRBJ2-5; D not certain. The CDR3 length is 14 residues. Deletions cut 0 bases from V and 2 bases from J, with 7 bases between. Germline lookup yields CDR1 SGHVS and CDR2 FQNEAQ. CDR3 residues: CASSLAQAQETQYF. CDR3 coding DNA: TGTGCCAGCAGCTTAGCCCAGGCTCAAGAGACCCAGTACTTC.

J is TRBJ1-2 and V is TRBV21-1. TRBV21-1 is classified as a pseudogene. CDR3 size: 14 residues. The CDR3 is CASSKCGETHGYTF. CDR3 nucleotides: TGTGCCAGCAGCAAGTGTGGGGAGACTCATGGCTACACCTTC.

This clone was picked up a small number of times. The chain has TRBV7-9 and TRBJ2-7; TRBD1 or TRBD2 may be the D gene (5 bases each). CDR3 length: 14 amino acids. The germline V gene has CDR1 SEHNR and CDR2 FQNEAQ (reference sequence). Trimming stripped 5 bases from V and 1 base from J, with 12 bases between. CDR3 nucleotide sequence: TGTGCCAGCAGCCCCGTGGGACGTTCCTACGAGCAGTACTTC. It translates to CASSPVGRSYEQYF.

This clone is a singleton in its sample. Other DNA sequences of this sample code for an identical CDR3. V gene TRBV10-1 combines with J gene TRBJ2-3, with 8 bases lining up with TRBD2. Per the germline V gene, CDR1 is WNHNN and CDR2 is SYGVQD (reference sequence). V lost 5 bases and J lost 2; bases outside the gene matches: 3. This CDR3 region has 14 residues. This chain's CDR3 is CASSLAGPTDTQYF. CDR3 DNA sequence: TGCGCCAGCAGTTTAGCGGGGCCCACAGATACGCAGTATTTT.

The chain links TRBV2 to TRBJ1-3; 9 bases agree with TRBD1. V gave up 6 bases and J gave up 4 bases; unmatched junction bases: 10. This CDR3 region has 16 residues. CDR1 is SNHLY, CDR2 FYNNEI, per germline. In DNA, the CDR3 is TGTGCCAGCAGGAATACAGGGGGCGTTTCCGGAAACACCATATATTTT. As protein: CASRNTGGVSGNTIYF.

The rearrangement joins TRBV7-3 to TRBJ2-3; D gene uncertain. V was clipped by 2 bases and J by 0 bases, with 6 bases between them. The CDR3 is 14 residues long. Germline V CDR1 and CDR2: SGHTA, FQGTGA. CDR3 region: CASSLEVSTDTQYF. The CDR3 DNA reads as TGTGCCAGCAGCTTAGAAGTGAGCACAGATACGCAGTATTTT. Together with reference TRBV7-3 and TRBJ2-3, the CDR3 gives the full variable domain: GAGVSQTPSNKVTEKGKYVELRCDPISGHTALYWYRQSLGQGPEFLIYFQGTGAADDSGLPNDRFFAVRPEGSVSTLKIQRTERGDSAVYLCASSLEVSTDTQYFGPGTRLTVL.

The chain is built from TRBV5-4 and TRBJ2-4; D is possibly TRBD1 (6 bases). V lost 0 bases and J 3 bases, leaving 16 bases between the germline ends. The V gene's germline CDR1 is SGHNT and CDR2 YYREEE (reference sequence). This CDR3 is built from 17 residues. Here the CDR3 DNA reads TGTGCCAGCAGCTTGGGGCGGCCCGCAGGGGACAAAAACATTCAGTACTTC. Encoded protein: CASSLGRPAGDKNIQYF.

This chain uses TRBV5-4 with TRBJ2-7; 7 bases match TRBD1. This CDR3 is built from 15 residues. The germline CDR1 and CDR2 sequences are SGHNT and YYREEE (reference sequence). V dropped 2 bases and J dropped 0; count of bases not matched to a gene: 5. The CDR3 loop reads CASSLDRAISYEQYF. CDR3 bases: TGTGCCAGCAGCTTAGACAGGGCTATCTCCTACGAGCAGTACTTC.

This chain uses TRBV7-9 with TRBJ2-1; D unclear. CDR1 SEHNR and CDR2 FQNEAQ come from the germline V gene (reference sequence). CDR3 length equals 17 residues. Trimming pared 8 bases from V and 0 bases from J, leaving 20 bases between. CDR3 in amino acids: CASPSRSSPSSYNEQFF. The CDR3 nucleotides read TGTGCCAGCCCGTCTCGGAGTTCTCCGAGCTCCTACAATGAGCAGTTCTTC.

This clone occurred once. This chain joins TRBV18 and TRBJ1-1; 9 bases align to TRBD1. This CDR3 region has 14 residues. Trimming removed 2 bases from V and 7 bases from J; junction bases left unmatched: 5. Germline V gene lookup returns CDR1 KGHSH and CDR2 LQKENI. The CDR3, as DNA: TGTGCCAGCTCACCAGTGGGGACAGGGAATGAAGCTTTCTTT. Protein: CASSPVGTGNEAFF.